One and the same sample provided the 21 T cell receptor beta chains below, sequenced in a study of CD4 and CD8 cells across lung adenocarcinoma regions. TCRdb used MiXCR to reprocess the PCR reads, holding one entry per CDR3 protein. The repertoire holds about 25,000 distinct CDR3 sequences, with about 50% as singletons. Sequencing was performed on CD8+ T cells from the center of a lung tumor. These receptors came from a male donor with lung adenocarcinoma. The CD4 and CD8 labels of this study may be unreliable.

This clonotype is categorized as medium-sized. The chain carries TRBV6-1 and TRBJ1-5; D is uncertain. Trimming took 2 bases from V and 6 from J, leaving 14 bases between them. The length of the CDR3 is 15 residues. Germline V gives CDR1 MNHNS, CDR2 SASEGT. DNA for the CDR3: TGTGCCAGCAGTGAATTTGGGGTGACGGGTCAGCCCCAGCATTTT. Protein: CASSEFGVTGQPQHF.

The gene calls are TRBV10-3 and TRBJ2-5, with TRBD1 as a possible D gene (5 bases). Germline loops: CDR1 ENHRY, CDR2 SYGVKD. The CDR3 consists of 12 residues. CDR3 coding DNA: TGTGTCTCTGGGCCAGGGCAAGAGACCCAGTACTTC. It is translated as CVSGPGQETQYF.

In this sample, this clonotype turned up many times. V usage is TRBV7-3 and J usage is TRBJ2-5; 14 positions agree with TRBD2. The germline CDR1 and CDR2 sequences are SGHTA and FQGTGA. This CDR3 has 14 amino acids. The J segment lost 11 bases and the V segment lost 5 bases, leaving 7 bases of the junction unmatched. The DNA of the CDR3 is TGTGCCAGCAGCAGCGGGACTAGCGGGAGTTTGCAGTACTTC. Translated, it gives CASSSGTSGSLQYF.

Comment on this clonotype: The junction shows a germline mismatch at one end, possibly a read error. The chain has TRBV7-6 and TRBJ2-1; no firm D call. The CDR3 consists of 13 residues. The germline CDR1 and CDR2 sequences are SGHVS and FNYEAQ. In nucleotides, the CDR3 is TGTGCCAGCAGCTTTGAGAACTCCAGTGAGCTGTTCTTT. It translates to CASSFENSSELFF.

This clonotype was observed many times. This sequence joins TRBV20-1 and TRBJ2-1; TRBD2 matches 8 bases. Germline V gene sequence: CDR1 DFQATT, CDR2 SNEGSKA (reference sequence). The CDR3 has 16 amino acids. J was trimmed by 8 bases and V by 5 bases; bases with no gene match: 17. The CDR3 bases are TGCAGTGCTCCCCGCCCCACTAGCGGTCCTTTGGATGAGCAGTTCTTC. It specifies CSAPRPTSGPLDEQFF.

This clonotype was found many times. The chain links TRBV4-2 to TRBJ2-1; TRBD1 is a possible D gene (5 bases). The CDR3 runs to 14 residues. CDR1 and CDR2 (germline): LGHNA, YNFKEQ. Trimming stripped 4 bases from V and 8 bases from J, with 15 bases between. The CDR3 sequence is CASSPNRFSHEQFF. CDR3 sequence (DNA): TGTGCCAGCAGCCCAAACAGGTTCTCCCATGAGCAGTTCTTC.

This chain links TRBV3-1 with TRBJ1-5; 11 bases map to TRBD1. Germline CDR1 and CDR2: LGHDT and YNNKEL (reference sequence). CDR3 length: 16 residues. Unmatched junction bases numbered 5, after V lost 0 bases and J lost 7 bases. CDR3 sequence (DNA): TGTGCCAGCAGCCAAGATTGGACAGGGGGCAGGCAGCCCCAGCATTTT. It encodes CASSQDWTGGRQPQHF.

Remarks on this clonotype: A read error may produce the germline difference seen at one junction end. CDR3: CAIRSMGGREGGPETQYF. The CDR3 DNA reads TGTGCCATCAGGAGCATGGGGGGCCGGGAAGGGGGCCCAGAGACGCAGTATTTT. V gene TRBV10-3 combines with J gene TRBJ2-3; D is perhaps TRBD1 (7 bases). Germline values: CDR1 ENHRY, CDR2 SYGVKD. There are 18 residues in the CDR3.

The rearrangement joins TRBV6-5 to TRBJ1-1, with D possibly matching TRBD1 (5 bases). The CDR3 runs 14 residues. Trimming stripped 2 bases from V and 2 bases from J, with 9 bases between. Per germline, CDR1 MNHEY and CDR2 SVGAGI. Here the CDR3 reads CASSYTGLNTEAFF. For the CDR3, the DNA is TGTGCCAGCAGTTACACAGGACTCAACACTGAAGCTTTCTTT.

In the case of this clonotype: An end of the junction differs from the germline gene, which may be a read error. This rearrangement joins TRBV6-5 to TRBJ2-6; D may be TRBD1 or TRBD2 (6 bases each). The CDR3 extends over 16 amino acids. Germline V gene lookup returns CDR1 MNHEY and CDR2 SVGAGI. The CDR3 loop reads CASSYPGDSCANVQSF. DNA of the CDR3: TGTGCCAGCAGTTACCCAGGGGACTCGTGCGCCAACGTGCAGTCTTTC.

In this sample, this clonotype turned up many times. The rearrangement joins TRBV6-1 to TRBJ2-3, with D perhaps TRBD2 (6 bases). The CDR3 is 13 residues long. Trimming removed 8 bases from V and 3 bases from J, with 12 bases in between. From germline, CDR1 is MNHNS and CDR2 SASEGT. This CDR3 is CASEVGGTDTQYF. CDR3 bases: TGTGCCAGCGAGGTCGGGGGAACAGATACGCAGTATTTT.

The gene calls are TRBV6-5 and TRBJ2-3; no clear D gene. V lost 2 bases, J lost 6 bases, and 12 bases lay in between. This CDR3 has 14 residues. The germline CDR1 and CDR2 sequences are MNHEY and SVGAGI. The CDR3 region has the DNA TGTGCCAGCAGTTACCCCAGACCGGGCGATACGCAGTATTTT. Its translation: CASSYPRPGDTQYF.

The rearrangement links TRBV6-1 to TRBJ2-5; D perhaps matches TRBD1 (6 bases). The germline CDR1 and CDR2 sequences are MNHNS and SASEGT. V was clipped by 9 bases and J by 11 bases, with 16 bases between them. This CDR3 spans 11 amino acids. The CDR3: CASGRGDEQYF. In DNA, the CDR3 is TGTGCCAGTGGCAGGGGCGATGAGCAGTACTTC.

This clonotype was seen only once. A read error may produce the germline difference seen at one junction end. The CDR3, as DNA: TGTGCCAGCACTAACGGGGGGTGCGACTTGAATACTCAGTATTTT. It yields the protein CASTNGGCDLNTQYF. The chain links TRBV6-1 to TRBJ2-3, with 7 bases matching TRBD2. The CDR3 consists of 15 residues. From germline, CDR1 is MNHNS and CDR2 SASEGT.

This clonotype was counted at least ten times. V is TRBV7-8 and J is TRBJ2-5; TRBD2 agrees at 9 bases. The germline gives CDR1 SGHVS, CDR2 FQNEAQ. After removal of 5 bases from V and 11 bases from J, the junction contained 33 bases not matched to a gene. The CDR3 runs to 21 residues. CDR3: CASSLEGPLRKVAGVLSGQYF. CDR3 sequence (DNA): TGTGCCAGCAGCCTAGAGGGACCCCTTCGGAAGGTAGCGGGAGTTTTATCTGGGCAGTACTTC.

With regard to this clonotype: Compared with germline, one end of the junction differs, possibly owing to a read error. The chain joins TRBV7-6 to TRBJ2-4; tentatively, D is TRBD1 or TRBD2 (5 bases each). The CDR3 length is 14 residues. Germline assignment: CDR1 SGHVS and CDR2 FNYEAQ. CDR3 sequence (DNA): TGCCGCGTCACGGGGCCGTGCGCCAAAAACACGCAGTATTTC. It is translated as CRVTGPCAKNTQYF.

The rearrangement links TRBV7-8 to TRBJ1-1, with D tentatively TRBD1 (5 bases). This CDR3 comprises 16 residues. V dropped 4 bases and J dropped 1 base, with 16 bases sitting between them. CDR1 SGHVS and CDR2 FQNEAQ come from the germline V gene. The CDR3, as DNA: TGTGCCAGCAGCTCGAGATACGGGGGTCGGAACACTGAAGCTTTCTTT. Translating it yields CASSSRYGGRNTEAFF.

This chain links TRBV10-3 with TRBJ2-1, with D perhaps TRBD2 (6 bases). In germline, CDR1 is ENHRY, CDR2 SYGVKD. V shed 10 bases and J shed 4 bases, with 17 bases lying between them. This CDR3 contains 14 residues. CDR3 in amino acids: CATSRVADYNEQFF. Written as DNA, the CDR3 is TGTGCCACCTCTAGGGTAGCGGATTACAATGAGCAGTTCTTC.

This clonotype has more than one count but fewer than ten. The chain employs TRBV10-2 and TRBJ2-1; maybe TRBD1 (5 bases). The J call could be wrong; TRBJ2-5 is a better fit for the DNA end. Germline V CDR1 and CDR2: WSHSY, SAAADI. This CDR3 has 14 amino acids. CDR3 sequence: CASSRALTEETQYF. CDR3 bases: TGCGCCAGCAGCCGAGCCTTGACAGAAGAGACCCAGTACTTC.

This rearrangement joins TRBV9 to TRBJ1-4; D might be TRBD1 (5 bases). V was cut by 0 bases and J by 8 bases, with 11 bases left in between. CDR1 and CDR2 from the germline V gene are SGDLS and YYNGEE. The CDR3 totals 14 residues. CDR3 loop: CASSVGNGGEKLFF. The CDR3 DNA follows: TGTGCCAGCAGCGTAGGAAACGGGGGGGAAAAACTGTTTTTT.

With respect to this clonotype: The junction shows a germline mismatch at one end, possibly a read error. This chain joins TRBV10-3 and TRBJ2-3; the D gene could be TRBD1 or TRBD2 (6 bases each). The CDR3 is 17 amino acids. Germline lookup yields CDR1 ENHRY and CDR2 SYGVKD. CDR3 nucleotide sequence: TGTGCCATCAGTGGGGGGACTGGGGGGCGTGACCCAGATACCCAGTATTTC. It yields the protein CAISGGTGGRDPDTQYF.